The entry below gives a single TCR beta chain sequence along with its context. The antigen is not known. This specimen comes from a study of T cells in localized non-small cell lung cancer. Study-level results: Elevated circulating T cell density in blood was associated with longer overall survival. The study sequenced only one region of the tumor. As a result, intratumor heterogeneity could not be excluded and remains possible.

Produced via immunoSEQ multiplex PCR; TCRdb's table is partial and in-frame only. Among approximately 70,000 clones listed, 86% were seen once. The CDR3 consists of 14 residues. From germline, CDR1 is SNHLY and CDR2 FYNNEI. V dropped 9 bases and J dropped 4; count of bases not matched to a gene: 8. The chain combines TRBV2 with TRBJ1-1; 10 bases line up with TRBD1. This sequence originates from a male donor older than 55 with stage III squamous cell lung carcinoma. This specimen consisted of peripheral blood, obtained before any cancer treatment. CDR3 loop: CASTGQGHLTEAFF. DNA of the CDR3: TGTGCCAGTACGGGACAGGGGCACCTCACTGAAGCTTTCTTT. The entire variable domain, with the rest obtained from reference TRBV2 and TRBJ1-1, is as follows: EPEVTQTPSHQVTQMGQEVILRCVPISNHLYFYWYRQILGQKVEFLVSFYNNEISEKSEIFDDQFSVERPDGSNFTLKIRSTKLEDSAMYFCASTGQGHLTEAFFGQGTRLTVV.